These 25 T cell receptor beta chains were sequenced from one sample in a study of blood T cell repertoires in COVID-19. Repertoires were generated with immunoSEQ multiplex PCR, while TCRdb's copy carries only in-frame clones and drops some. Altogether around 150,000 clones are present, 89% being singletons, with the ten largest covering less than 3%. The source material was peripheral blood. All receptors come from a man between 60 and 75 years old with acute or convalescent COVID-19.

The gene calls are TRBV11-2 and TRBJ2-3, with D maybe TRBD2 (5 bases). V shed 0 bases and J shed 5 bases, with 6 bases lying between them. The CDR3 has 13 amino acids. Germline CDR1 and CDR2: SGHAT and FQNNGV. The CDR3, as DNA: TGTGCCAGCAGCTTAGATCGGGGAGATACGCAGTATTTT. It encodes CASSLDRGDTQYF.

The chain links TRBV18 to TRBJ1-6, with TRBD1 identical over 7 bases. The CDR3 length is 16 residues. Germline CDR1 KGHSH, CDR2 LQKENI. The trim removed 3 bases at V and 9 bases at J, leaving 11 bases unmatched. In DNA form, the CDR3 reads TGTGCCAGCTCACCGGGAGGTAGGGGGCAGAGTTCACCCCTCCACTTT. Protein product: CASSPGGRGQSSPLHF.

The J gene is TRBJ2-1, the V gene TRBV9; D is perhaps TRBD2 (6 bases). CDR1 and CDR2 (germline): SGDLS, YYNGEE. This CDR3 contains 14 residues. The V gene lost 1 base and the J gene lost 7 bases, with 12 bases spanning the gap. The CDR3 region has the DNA TGTGCCAGCAGCGTACTTGGGGGGTTTAATGAGCAGTTCTTC. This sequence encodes CASSVLGGFNEQFF.

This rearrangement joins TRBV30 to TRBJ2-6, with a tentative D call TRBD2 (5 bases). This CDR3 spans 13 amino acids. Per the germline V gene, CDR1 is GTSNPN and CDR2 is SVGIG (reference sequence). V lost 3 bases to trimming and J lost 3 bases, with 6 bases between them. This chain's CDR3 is CAWRGGGANVLTF. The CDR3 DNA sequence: TGTGCCTGGAGAGGAGGTGGGGCCAACGTCCTGACTTTC.

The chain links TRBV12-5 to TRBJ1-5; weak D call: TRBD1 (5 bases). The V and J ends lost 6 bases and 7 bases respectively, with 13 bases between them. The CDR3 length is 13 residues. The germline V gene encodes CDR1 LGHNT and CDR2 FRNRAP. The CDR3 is CASGPGGGQPQHF. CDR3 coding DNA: TGTGCTAGTGGCCCTGGGGGGGGGCAGCCCCAGCATTTT. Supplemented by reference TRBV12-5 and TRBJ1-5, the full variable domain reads DARVTQTPRHKVTEMGQEVTMRCQPILGHNTVFWYRQTMMQGLELLAYFRNRAPLDDSGMPKDRFSAEMPDATLATLKIQPSEPRDSAVYFCASGPGGGQPQHFGDGTRLSIL.

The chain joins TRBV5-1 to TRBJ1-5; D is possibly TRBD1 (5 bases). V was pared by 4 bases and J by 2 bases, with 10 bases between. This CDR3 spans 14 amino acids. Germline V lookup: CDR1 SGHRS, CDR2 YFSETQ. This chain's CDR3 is CASSQGTRNQPQHF. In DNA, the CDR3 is TGCGCCAGCAGCCAGGGTACGCGCAATCAGCCCCAGCATTTT.

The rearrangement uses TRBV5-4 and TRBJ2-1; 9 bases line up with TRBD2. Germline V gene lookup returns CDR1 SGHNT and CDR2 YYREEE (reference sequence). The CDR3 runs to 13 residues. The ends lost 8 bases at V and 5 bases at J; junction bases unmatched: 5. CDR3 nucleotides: TGTGCCAGTAAGTCTAGCGGGGACAATGAGCAGTTCTTC. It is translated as CASKSSGDNEQFF.

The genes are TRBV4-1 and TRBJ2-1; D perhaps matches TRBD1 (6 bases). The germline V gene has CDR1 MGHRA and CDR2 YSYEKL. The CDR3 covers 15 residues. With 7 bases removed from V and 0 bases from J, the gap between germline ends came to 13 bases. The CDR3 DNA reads TGCGCCAGCAAGGGGGACGACAGCTCCTACAATGAGCAGTTCTTC. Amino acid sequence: CASKGDDSSYNEQFF.

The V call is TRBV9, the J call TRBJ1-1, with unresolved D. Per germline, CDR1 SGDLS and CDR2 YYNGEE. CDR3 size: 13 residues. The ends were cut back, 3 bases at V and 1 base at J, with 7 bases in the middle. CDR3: CASSALTNTEAFF. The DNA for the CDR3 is TGTGCCAGCAGCGCTCTAACGAACACTGAAGCTTTCTTT.

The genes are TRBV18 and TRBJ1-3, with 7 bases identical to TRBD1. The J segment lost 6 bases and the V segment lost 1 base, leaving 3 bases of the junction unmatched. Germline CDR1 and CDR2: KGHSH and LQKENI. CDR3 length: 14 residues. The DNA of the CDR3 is TGTGCCAGCTCACCACAGGGGGCTGAAAACACCATATATTTT. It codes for CASSPQGAENTIYF.

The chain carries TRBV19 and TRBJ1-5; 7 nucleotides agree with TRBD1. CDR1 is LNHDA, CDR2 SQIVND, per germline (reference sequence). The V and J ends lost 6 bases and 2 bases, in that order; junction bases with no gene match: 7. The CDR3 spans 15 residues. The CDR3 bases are TGTGCCAGTAGAATGACAGGGACCGGCAATCAGCCCCAGCATTTT. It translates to CASRMTGTGNQPQHF.

CDR3 amino acids: CASSISSGTRLNTGELFF. The CDR3 nucleotides read TGCGCCAGTTCCATCTCTAGCGGGACTCGACTAAACACCGGGGAGCTGTTTTTT. The genes are TRBV5-1 and TRBJ2-2; 9 positions agree with TRBD2. CDR3 length: 18 residues. With 8 bases clipped from V and 2 bases from J, the junction kept 16 bases outside the gene matches. Germline V CDR1 and CDR2: SGHRS, YFSETQ.

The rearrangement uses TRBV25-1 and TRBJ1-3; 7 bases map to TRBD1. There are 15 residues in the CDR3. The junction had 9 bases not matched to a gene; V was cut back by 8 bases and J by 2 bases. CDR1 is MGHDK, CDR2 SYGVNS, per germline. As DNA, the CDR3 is TGTGCCAGCGCGATGTTAGGGACAGCTGGAAACACCATATATTTT. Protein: CASAMLGTAGNTIYF.

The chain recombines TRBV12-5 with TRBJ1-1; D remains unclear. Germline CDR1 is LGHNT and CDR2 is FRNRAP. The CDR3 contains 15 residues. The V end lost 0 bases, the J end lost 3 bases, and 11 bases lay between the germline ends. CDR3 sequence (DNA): TGTGCTAGTGGTTTGGTACGCTCAGTTGACACTGAAGCTTTCTTT. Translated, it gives CASGLVRSVDTEAFF.

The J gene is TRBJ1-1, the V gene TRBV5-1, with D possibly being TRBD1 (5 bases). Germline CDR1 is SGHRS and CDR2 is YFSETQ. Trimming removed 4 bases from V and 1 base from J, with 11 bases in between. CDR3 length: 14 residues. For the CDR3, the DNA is TGCGCCAGCAGCCGTCGCGACAGGAACACTGAAGCTTTCTTT. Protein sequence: CASSRRDRNTEAFF. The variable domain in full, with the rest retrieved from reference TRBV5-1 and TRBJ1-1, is KAGVTQTPRYLIKTRGQQVTLSCSPISGHRSVSWYQQTPGQGLQFLFEYFSETQRNKGNFPGRFSGRQFSNSRSEMNVSTLELGDSALYLCASSRRDRNTEAFFGQGTRLTVV.

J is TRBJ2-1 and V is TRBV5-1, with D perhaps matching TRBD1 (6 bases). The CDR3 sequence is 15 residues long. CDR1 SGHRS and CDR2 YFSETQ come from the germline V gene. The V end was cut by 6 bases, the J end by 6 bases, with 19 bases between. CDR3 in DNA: TGCGCCAGCAAGCCCGGGACACCTACGATCAATGAGCAGTTCTTC. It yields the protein CASKPGTPTINEQFF.

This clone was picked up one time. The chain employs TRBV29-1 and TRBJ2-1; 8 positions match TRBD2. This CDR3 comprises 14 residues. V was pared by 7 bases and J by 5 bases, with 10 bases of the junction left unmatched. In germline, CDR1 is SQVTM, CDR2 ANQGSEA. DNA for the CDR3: TGCAGCGCTATACGGGGGGGAGGGAACAATGAGCAGTTCTTC. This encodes CSAIRGGGNNEQFF.

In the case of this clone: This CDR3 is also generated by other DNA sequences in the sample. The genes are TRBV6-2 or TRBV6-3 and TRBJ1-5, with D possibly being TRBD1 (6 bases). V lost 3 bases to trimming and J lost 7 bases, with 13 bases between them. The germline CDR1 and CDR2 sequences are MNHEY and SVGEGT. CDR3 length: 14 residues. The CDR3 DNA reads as TGTGCCAGCAGTTATACAGGGTATGGGCAGCCCCAGCATTTT. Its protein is CASSYTGYGQPQHF.

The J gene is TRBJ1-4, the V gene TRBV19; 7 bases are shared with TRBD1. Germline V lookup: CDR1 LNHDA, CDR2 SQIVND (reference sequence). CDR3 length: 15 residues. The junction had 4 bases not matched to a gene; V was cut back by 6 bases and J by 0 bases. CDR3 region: CASRRGQATNEKLFF. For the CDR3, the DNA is TGTGCCAGTAGGAGGGGGCAGGCAACTAATGAAAAACTGTTTTTT.

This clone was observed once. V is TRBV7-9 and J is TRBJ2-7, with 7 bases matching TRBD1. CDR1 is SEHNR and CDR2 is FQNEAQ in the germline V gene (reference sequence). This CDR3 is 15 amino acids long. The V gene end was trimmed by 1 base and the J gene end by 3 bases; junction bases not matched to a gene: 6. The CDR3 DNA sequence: TGTGCCAGCAGCTTAGACAGGGGTGGGGTCTACGAGCAGTACTTC. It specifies CASSLDRGGVYEQYF.

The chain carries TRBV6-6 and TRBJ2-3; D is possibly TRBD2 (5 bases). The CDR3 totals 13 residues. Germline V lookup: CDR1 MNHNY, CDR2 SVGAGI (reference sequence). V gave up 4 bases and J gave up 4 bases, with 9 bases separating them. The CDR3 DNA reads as TGTGCCAGCAGTTTTAGCGCCCCAGATACGCAGTATTTT. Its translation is CASSFSAPDTQYF.

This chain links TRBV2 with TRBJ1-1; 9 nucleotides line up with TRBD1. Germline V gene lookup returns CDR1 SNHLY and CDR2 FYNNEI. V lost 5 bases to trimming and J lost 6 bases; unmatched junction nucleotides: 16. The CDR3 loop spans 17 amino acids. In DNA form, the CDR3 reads TGTGCCAGCAGTCGACCCTTACCGGGACAGGGAGTACCTGAAGCTTTCTTT. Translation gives CASSRPLPGQGVPEAFF.

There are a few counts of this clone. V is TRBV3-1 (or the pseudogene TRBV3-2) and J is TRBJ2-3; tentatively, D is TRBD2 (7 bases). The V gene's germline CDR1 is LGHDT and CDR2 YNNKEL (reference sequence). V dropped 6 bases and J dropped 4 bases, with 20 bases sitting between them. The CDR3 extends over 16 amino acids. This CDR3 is CASSGGANRRADTQYF. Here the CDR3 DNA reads TGTGCCAGCAGTGGGGGGGCCAATCGGCGGGCAGATACGCAGTATTTT.

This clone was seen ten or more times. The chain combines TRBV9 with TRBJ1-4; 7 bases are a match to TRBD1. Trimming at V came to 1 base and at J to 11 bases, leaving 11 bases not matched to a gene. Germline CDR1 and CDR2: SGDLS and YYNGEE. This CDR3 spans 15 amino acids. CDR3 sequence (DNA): TGTGCCAGCAGCGTAAAAGGGGGCGGGGAGGATAAACTGTTTTTT. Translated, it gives CASSVKGGGEDKLFF.

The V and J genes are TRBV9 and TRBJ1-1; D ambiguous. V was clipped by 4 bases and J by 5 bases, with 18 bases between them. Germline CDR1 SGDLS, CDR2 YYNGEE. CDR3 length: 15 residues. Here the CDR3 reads CASSPPSTPGTEAFF. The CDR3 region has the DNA TGTGCCAGCAGCCCGCCGTCGACCCCGGGGACTGAAGCTTTCTTT.